This T cell receptor (beta chain) originates from a study of early T cells in non-severe SARS-CoV-2 infection (dated by TCRdb to the early 2020s). In terms of the full investigation: Bulk RNA from unsorted whole blood was used for TCR sequencing, so alpha and beta chains could not be paired.

The study was a case-control design nested within a healthcare worker cohort in London, UK, with weekly nasopharyngeal swab PCR tests and blood sampling. Healthcare workers were recruited during the week of the UK lockdown, between 23 and 31 March 2020, and followed weekly for up to roughly 15 weeks. Library construction relied on 5' RACE. The sequencer was a NextSeq 500. In the TCR library protocol, unique molecular identifiers were attached to individual cDNA molecules to correct for PCR bias and sequencing error. Both TCR alpha and beta chains were sequenced, and tight co-correlation was observed between alpha and beta sequence abundances in each sample. The paper's data handling went like this. Decombinator V4 was used to annotate the V gene, J gene and CDR3 of the TCR sequences. Expanded TCRs were defined as changing significantly between any two time points under a Poisson model with p below 0.0001. TCR abundances were normalised to the total number of TCRs sequenced per sample and were expressed as counts per million. TRAV1-2 paired with TRAJ12, TRAJ20 or TRAJ33 defined MAIT TCRs, while TRAV10 paired with TRAJ18 defined iNKT TCRs. VDJdb, accessed on 1 November 2021, was searched for TCRs annotated for CMV, EBV and SARS-CoV-2, and TCRs annotated for more than one antigen were excluded. TCRdb's own reprocessing of the public reads used fastp at Q25 and MiXCR and kept productive beta chains. Identical CDR3 proteins give one entry, which carries the most common genes and DNA. These V and J calls derive from TCRdb rather than the authors' analysis. The sample data list fewer than 45,000 distinct CDR3 sequences, and 5.8% of these were observed just once. The top ten clonotypes cover 7.6% of the sample.

This clonotype was found many times. The antigen it binds to is not known. Nothing much larger sits one base from this clone, and base qualities are not available. V is reduced by 3 bases and J by 4 bases, leaving a spacing of 13 bases between them. There are 15 amino acids in the CDR3, from cysteine to phenylalanine inclusive. Only the CDR3 part of the read is kept: 45 bases, read in frame from the first base. CDR1 and CDR2, per the germline V gene (reference sequence), are LNHNV and YYDKDF. Results the study describes overall, beyond this receptor: VDJdb matching was skewed toward anti-spike CD8 responses and likely underestimated virus-specific expansions, missing private and CD4 specificities.

Sequencing was carried out using whole blood. Recombination linked TRBV15 to TRBJ1-5, with the D gene not clear enough to name. The TCR comes from an adult who was a healthcare worker with PCR-confirmed SARS-CoV-2 infection or an uninfected control (not recorded which). The DNA reads as follows: TGTGCCACCAGCAGGGTACTAAGACCGAATCAGCCCCAGCATTTT. Translated, this is CATSRVLRPNQPQHF.